This T cell receptor beta chain was observed in a study of T cell changes during pregnancy in multiple sclerosis. Assay used: immunoSEQ multiplex PCR; TCRdb lists only in-frame clones, some missing. The sample holds around 95,000 clones, 94% seen once. V was cut by 6 bases and J by 4 bases, with 10 bases left in between. Germline CDR1 and CDR2: MNHEY and SMNVEV (reference sequence). The CDR3 loop spans 13 amino acids. This receptor was taken from a female donor in good health, enrolled as a control in a pregnancy study. The sample was peripheral blood, taken after pregnancy. The genes are TRBV27 and TRBJ1-5; D is undetermined. The CDR3 region is CASSWSGNQPQHF. For the CDR3, the DNA is TGTGCCAGCAGCTGGAGCGGGAATCAGCCCCAGCATTTT.